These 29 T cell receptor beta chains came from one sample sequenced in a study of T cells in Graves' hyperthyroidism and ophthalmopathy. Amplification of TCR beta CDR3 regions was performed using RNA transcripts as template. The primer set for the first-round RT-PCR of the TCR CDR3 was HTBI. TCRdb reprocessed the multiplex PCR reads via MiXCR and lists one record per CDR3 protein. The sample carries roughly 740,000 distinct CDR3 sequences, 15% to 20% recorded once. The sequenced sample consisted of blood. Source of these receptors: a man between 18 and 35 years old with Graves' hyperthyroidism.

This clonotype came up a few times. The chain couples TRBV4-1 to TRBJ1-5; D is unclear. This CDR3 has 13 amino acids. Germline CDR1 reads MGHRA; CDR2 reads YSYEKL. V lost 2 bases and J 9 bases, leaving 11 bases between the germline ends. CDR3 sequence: CASSQRLAGPQHF. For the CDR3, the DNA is TGCGCCAGCAGCCAACGATTAGCCGGGCCCCAGCATTTT.

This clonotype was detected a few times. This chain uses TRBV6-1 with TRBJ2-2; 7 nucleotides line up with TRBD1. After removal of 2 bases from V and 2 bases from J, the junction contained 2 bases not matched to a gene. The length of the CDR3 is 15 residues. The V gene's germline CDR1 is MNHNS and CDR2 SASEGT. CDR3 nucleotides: TGTGCCAGCAGTGAATGGGACAGAAACACCGGGGAGCTGTTTTTT. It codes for CASSEWDRNTGELFF.

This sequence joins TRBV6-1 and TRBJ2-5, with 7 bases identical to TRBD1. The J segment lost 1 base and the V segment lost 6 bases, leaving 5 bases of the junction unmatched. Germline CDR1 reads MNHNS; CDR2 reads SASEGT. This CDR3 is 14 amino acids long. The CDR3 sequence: CASRFRDSQETQYF. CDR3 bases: TGTGCCAGCAGGTTCCGGGACAGCCAAGAGACCCAGTACTTC.

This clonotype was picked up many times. The CDR3 spells CASSPLLGSSYNEQFF. In nucleotides, the CDR3 is TGTGCCAGCAGTCCCCTACTAGGGAGCTCCTACAATGAGCAGTTCTTC. The chain couples TRBV12-3 or TRBV12-4 to TRBJ2-1, with D maybe TRBD2 (5 bases). V was cut by 5 bases and J by 0 bases, with 14 bases left in between. There are 16 residues in the CDR3.

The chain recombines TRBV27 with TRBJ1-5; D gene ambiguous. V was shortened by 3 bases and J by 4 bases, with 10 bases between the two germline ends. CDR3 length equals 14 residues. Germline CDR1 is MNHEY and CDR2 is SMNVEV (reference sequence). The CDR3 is CASSLRSPNQPQHF. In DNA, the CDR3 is TGTGCCAGCAGTTTGAGGAGCCCTAATCAGCCCCAGCATTTT.

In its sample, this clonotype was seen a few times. CDR3 amino acids: CASSQDGIAGGSKFF. CDR3 nucleotide sequence: TGTGCCAGCAGCCAAGATGGAATAGCGGGAGGGAGCAAGTTCTTC. The rearrangement links TRBV3-1 to TRBJ2-1; TRBD2 aligns across 11 bases. This CDR3 has 15 residues. From germline, CDR1 is LGHDT and CDR2 YNNKEL (reference sequence). V gave up 0 bases and J gave up 14 bases; unmatched junction bases: 9.

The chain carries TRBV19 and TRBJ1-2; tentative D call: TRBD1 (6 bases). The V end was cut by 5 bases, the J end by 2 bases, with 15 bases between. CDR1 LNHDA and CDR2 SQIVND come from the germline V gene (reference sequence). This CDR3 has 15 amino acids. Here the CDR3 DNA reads TGTGCCAGTAGTTTTCCAGGGGTCGCGAACTATGGCTACACCTTC. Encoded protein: CASSFPGVANYGYTF.

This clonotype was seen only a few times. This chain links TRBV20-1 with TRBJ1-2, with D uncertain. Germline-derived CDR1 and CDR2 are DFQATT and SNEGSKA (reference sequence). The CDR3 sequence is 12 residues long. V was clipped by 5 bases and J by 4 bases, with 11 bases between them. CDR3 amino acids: CSAAPTAYGYTF. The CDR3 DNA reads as TGCAGTGCTGCGCCCACGGCCTATGGCTACACCTTC.

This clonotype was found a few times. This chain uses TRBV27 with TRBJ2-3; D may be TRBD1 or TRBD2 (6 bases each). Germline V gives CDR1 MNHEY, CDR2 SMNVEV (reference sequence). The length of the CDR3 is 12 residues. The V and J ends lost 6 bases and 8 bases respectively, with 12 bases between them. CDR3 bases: TGTGCCAGCAGAACGGGGGCGGGTACGCAGTATTTT. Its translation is CASRTGAGTQYF.

In DNA form, the CDR3 reads TGTGCCAGCAGCTTTGGGTTCGAGCAGTACTTC. Encoded protein: CASSFGFEQYF. The chain employs TRBV5-8 and TRBJ2-7, with D unresolved. The CDR3 runs to 11 residues. Trimming shortened V by 2 bases and J by 6 bases, and 6 bases separated the two germline ends. CDR1 SGHTS and CDR2 YDEGEE come from the germline V gene.

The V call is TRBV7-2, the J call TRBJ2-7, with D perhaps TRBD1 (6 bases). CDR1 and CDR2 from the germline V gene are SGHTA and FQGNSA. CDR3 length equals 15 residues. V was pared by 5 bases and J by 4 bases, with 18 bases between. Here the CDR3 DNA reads TGTGCCAGCAGCCGTCAACCGGGACAAAGATACGAGCAGTACTTC. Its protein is CASSRQPGQRYEQYF.

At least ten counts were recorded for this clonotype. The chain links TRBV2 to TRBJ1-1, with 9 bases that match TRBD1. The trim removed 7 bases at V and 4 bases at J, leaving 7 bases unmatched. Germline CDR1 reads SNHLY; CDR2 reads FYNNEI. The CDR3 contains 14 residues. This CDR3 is CASTRDRVSTEAFF. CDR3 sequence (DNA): TGTGCCAGCACTAGGGACAGGGTGAGCACTGAAGCTTTCTTT.

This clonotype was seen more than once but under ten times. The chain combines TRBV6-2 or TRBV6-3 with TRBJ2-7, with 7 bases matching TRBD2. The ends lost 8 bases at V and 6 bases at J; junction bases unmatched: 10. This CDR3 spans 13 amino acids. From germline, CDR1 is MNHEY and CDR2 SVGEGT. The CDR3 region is CASLPGLRGEQYF. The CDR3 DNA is TGTGCCAGCCTGCCGGGACTACGCGGCGAGCAGTACTTC.

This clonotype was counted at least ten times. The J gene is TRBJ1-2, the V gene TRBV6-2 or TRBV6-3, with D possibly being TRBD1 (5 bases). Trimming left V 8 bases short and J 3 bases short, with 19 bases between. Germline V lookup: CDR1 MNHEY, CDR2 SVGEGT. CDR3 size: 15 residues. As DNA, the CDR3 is TGTGCCAGCCTGAAAAAGGTGGGGGTGGACTATGGCTACACCTTC. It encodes CASLKKVGVDYGYTF.

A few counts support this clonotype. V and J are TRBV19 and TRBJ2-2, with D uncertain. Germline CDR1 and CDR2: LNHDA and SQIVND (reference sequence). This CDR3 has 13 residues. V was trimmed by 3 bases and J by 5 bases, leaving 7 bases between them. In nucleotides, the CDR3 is TGTGCCAGTAGTATGACCCGAACCGGGGAGCTGTTTTTT. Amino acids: CASSMTRTGELFF.

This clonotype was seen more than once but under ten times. The CDR3 DNA reads TGCAGTGCCTTTAGCGGTACAATGTACGAGCAGTACTTC. It codes for CSAFSGTMYEQYF. The rearrangement links TRBV20-1 to TRBJ2-7, with a tentative D call TRBD2 (6 bases). Trimming took off 6 bases at V and 4 bases at J, with 16 bases between the two ends. Germline V lookup: CDR1 DFQATT, CDR2 SNEGSKA (reference sequence). The CDR3 has 13 residues.

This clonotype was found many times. For the CDR3, the DNA is TGCAGCGCAGAGACCCAGTACTTC. Protein product: CSAETQYF. This rearrangement joins TRBV20-1 to TRBJ2-5, with D hard to call. This CDR3 spans 8 amino acids. CDR1 is DFQATT and CDR2 is SNEGSKA in the germline V gene (reference sequence).

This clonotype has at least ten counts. CDR3 loop: CATSSREASYEQYF. CDR3 bases: TGTGCCACCAGTTCTCGGGAGGCTTCCTACGAGCAGTACTTC. The V gene is TRBV24-1, the J gene TRBJ2-7, with 7 positions matching TRBD2. CDR1 and CDR2 (germline): KGHDR, SFDVKD. This CDR3 contains 14 residues. V was pared by 6 bases and J by 1 base, with 5 bases of the junction left unmatched.

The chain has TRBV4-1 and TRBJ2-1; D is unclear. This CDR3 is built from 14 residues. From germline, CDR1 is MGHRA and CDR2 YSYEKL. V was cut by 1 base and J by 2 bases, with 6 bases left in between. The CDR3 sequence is CASSQADAYNEQFF. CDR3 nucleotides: TGCGCCAGCAGCCAAGCGGACGCCTACAATGAGCAGTTCTTC.

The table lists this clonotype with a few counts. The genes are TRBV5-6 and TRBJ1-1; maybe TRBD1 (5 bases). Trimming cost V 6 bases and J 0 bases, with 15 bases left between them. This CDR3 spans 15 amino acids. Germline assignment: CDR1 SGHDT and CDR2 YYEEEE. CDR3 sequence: CASKQEGSMNTEAFF. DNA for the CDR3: TGTGCCAGCAAACAGGAGGGCTCCATGAACACTGAAGCTTTCTTT.

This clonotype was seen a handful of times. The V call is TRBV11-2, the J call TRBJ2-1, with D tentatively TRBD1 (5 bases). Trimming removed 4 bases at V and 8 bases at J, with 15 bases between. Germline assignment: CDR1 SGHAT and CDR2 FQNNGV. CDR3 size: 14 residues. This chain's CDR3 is CASSSRTPNDEQFF. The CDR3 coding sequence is TGTGCCAGCAGCTCGAGGACACCCAACGATGAGCAGTTCTTC.

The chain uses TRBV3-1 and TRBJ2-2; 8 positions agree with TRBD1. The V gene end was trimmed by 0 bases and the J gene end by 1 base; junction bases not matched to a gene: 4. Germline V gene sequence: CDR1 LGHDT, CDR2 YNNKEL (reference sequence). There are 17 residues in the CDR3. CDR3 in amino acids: CASSQDFGQGNTGELFF. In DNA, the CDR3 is TGTGCCAGCAGCCAAGATTTTGGACAGGGGAACACCGGGGAGCTGTTTTTT. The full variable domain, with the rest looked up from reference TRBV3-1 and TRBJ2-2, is DTAVSQTPKYLVTQMGNDKSIKCEQNLGHDTMYWYKQDSKKFLKIMFSYNNKELIINETVPNRFSPKSPDKAHLNLHINSLELGDSAVYFCASSQDFGQGNTGELFFGEGSRLTVL.

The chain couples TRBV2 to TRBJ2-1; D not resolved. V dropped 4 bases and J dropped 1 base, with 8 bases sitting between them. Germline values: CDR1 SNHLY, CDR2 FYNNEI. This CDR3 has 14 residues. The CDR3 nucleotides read TGTGCCAGCAGTGGGGTCAGATCCTACAATGAGCAGTTCTTC. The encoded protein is CASSGVRSYNEQFF.

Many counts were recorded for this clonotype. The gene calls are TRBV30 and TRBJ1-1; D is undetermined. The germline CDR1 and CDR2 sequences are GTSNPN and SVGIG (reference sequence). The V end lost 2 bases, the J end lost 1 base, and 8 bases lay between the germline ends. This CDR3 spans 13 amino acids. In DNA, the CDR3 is TGTGCCTGGAGTAGACGGACGAACACTGAAGCTTTCTTT. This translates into CAWSRRTNTEAFF.

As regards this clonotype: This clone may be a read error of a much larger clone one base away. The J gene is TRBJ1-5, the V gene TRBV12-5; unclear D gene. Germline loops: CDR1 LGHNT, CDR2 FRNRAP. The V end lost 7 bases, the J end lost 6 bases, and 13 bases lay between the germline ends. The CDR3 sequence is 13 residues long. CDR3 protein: CASAREGIQPQHF. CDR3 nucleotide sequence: TGTGCTAGTGCCCGGGAGGGCATTCAGCCCCAGCATTTT.

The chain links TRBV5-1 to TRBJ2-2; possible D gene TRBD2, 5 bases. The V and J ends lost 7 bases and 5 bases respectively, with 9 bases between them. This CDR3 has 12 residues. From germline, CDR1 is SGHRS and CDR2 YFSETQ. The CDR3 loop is CASEEETGELFF. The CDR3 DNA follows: TGCGCCAGCGAGGAGGAGACCGGGGAGCTGTTTTTT.

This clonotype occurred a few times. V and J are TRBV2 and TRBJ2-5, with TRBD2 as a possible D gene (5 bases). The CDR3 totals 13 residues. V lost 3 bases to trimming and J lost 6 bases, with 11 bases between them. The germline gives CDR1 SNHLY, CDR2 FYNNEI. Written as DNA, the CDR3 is TGTGCCAGCAGTGAGGCTAGCAGTAAGACCCAGTACTTC. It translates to CASSEASSKTQYF.

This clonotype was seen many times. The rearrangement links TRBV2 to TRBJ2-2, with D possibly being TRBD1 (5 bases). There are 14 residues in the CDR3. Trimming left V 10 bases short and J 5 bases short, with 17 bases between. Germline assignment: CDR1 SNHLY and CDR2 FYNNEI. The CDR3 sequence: CAILPAGSTGELFF. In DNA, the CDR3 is TGTGCCATTCTACCGGCAGGGTCTACCGGGGAGCTGTTTTTT.

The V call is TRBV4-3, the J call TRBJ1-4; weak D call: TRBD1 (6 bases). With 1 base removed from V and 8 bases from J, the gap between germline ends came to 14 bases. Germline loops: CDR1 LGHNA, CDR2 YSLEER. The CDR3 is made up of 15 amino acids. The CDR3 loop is CASSQGPGAGEKLFF. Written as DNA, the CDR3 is TGCGCCAGCAGCCAAGGACCAGGGGCGGGGGAAAAACTGTTTTTT.